Each of the 5 T cell receptor beta chains below was sequenced from the same sample in a study of cytomegalovirus exposure and HLA in healthy donors. The PCR used 60 Vbeta and 13 Jbeta primers. Data came from immunoSEQ multiplex PCR; TCRdb stores just in-frame clones and leaves some out. The data contain some 150,000 clones, around 81% of them seen just once; the ten biggest clones take up 2.5% to 3%. The source material was PBMCs. These receptors were obtained from a male donor in good health and CMV-seronegative.

This sequence joins TRBV15 and TRBJ2-7; 9 nucleotides match TRBD1. This CDR3 spans 16 amino acids. Germline V gene data show CDR1 as LNHNV and CDR2 as YYDKDF (reference sequence). V trimming: 1 base; J trimming: 1 base; junction bases outside the gene matches: 5. CDR3 bases: TGTGCCACCAGCAGAGTGGTAGGGACAGGGTCCTACGAGCAGTACTTC. Protein: CATSRVVGTGSYEQYF.

The J gene is TRBJ1-2, the V gene TRBV4-3; 7 bases agree with TRBD1. This CDR3 is 16 amino acids long. V lost 0 bases, J lost 6 bases, and 10 bases stayed unmatched. Looked up from germline, CDR1 is LGHNA and CDR2 is YSLEER. CDR3 region: CASSQDYRGASHGYTF. The CDR3 nucleotides are TGCGCCAGCAGCCAAGACTACAGGGGTGCGTCCCATGGCTACACCTTC.

The rearrangement links TRBV4-1 to TRBJ2-5, with D possibly matching TRBD2 (5 bases). The CDR3 spans 13 residues. Trimming left V 6 bases short and J 5 bases short, with 13 bases between. Germline loops: CDR1 MGHRA, CDR2 YSYEKL. CDR3 loop: CASREARTETQYF. The CDR3 DNA reads as TGCGCCAGCAGGGAGGCACGAACCGAGACCCAGTACTTC.

As regards this clone: Other DNA sequences in the same sample also yield this CDR3. The rearrangement uses TRBV9 and TRBJ2-3, with TRBD2 matching over 7 bases. CDR3 length: 15 amino acids. V shed 3 bases, J shed 0 bases, and the junction held 4 bases outside the gene matches. Germline V gene lookup returns CDR1 SGDLS and CDR2 YYNGEE. The CDR3 bases are TGTGCCAGCAGCGCTAGCGGTACTAGCACAGATACGCAGTATTTT. It translates to CASSASGTSTDTQYF.

The chain's CDR3 is CASSPQGAQPQHF. CDR3 nucleotides: TGCGCCAGCAGCCCACAGGGGGCCCAGCCCCAGCATTTT. The chain joins TRBV4-1 to TRBJ1-5; 9 bases match TRBD1. The CDR3 loop spans 13 amino acids. J lost 7 bases, V lost 4 bases, and 2 bases had no gene match. Per germline, CDR1 MGHRA and CDR2 YSYEKL.